Listed below are T cell receptor beta chains from one sample, sequenced in a study of Ad26.COV2.S vaccination and SARS-CoV-2 variants. Clones were read by immunoSEQ multiplex PCR, and TCRdb kept only the in-frame ones, dropping some. The table shows about 680,000 clones, with around 92% occurring only once. The sequenced sample was peripheral blood, obtained in a trial of Ad26.COV2.S vaccine versus placebo. The receptors were sampled from a person aged 18-60 years who received the Ad26.COV2.S COVID-19 vaccine or a placebo. Both conserved end residues are part of each CDR3. A D gene is named only where the DNA matches it firmly. A row's size may be missing; if present it is once, few, many or a size class.

>NA|TRBD1|TRBJ1-5|TRBV15
CATSGTPGRGQRQPQHF
TGTGCCACCAGCGGAACCCCGGGCAGGGGGCAGAGGCAGCCCCAGCATTTT
>NA|NA|TRBJ1-5|TRBV10-2
CASKGLGNQPQHF
TGCGCCAGCAAGGGATTAGGCAATCAGCCCCAGCATTTT
>NA|NA|TRBJ2-2|TRBV18
CASWKQGYTGELFF
TGTGCCAGCTGGAAACAGGGCTACACCGGGGAGCTGTTTTTT
>NA|NA|TRBJ1-1|TRBV19
CASSISGNTEAFF
TGTGCCAGTAGTATAAGCGGGAACACTGAAGCTTTCTTT
>once|TRBD1|TRBJ1-4|TRBV29-1
CSALGQGNEKLFF
TGCAGCGCCCTTGGACAGGGAAATGAAAAACTGTTTTTT
>NA|NA|TRBJ1-4|TRBV6-6
CASSAPTDGNEKLFF
TGTGCCAGCAGTGCCCCGACAGACGGTAATGAAAAACTGTTTTTT
>NA|NA|TRBJ2-7|TRBV6-5
CASSSGWGSLSYEQYF
TGTGCCAGCAGTTCAGGGTGGGGGAGTCTCTCCTACGAGCAGTACTTC
>NA|NA|TRBJ2-1|TRBV18
CASSDGQQFF
TGTGCCAGCTCAGATGGTCAGCAGTTCTTC
>NA|TRBD1|TRBJ2-1|TRBV5-6
CASSLGDRGVYNEQFF
TGTGCCAGCAGCTTGGGCGACAGGGGGGTCTACAATGAGCAGTTCTTC
>NA|TRBD1|TRBJ2-5|TRBV19
CASREPGQGKTQYF
TGTGCCAGTAGAGAACCGGGACAGGGGAAGACCCAGTACTTC
>NA|NA|TRBJ1-1|TRBV20-1
CSAKAEAFF
TGCAGTGCGAAAGCCGAAGCTTTCTTT
>NA|NA|TRBJ1-3|TRBV5-1
CASSPLSVAGNTIYF
TGCGCCAGCAGCCCACTATCTGTCGCGGGAAACACCATATATTTT
>NA|TRBD2|TRBJ2-7|TRBV2
CASTLAGGPVGYEQYF
TGTGCCAGCACACTAGCGGGAGGGCCGGTGGGCTACGAGCAGTACTTC
>NA|NA|TRBJ2-1|TRBV7-9
CASSFGPNIEQFF
TGTGCCAGCAGCTTCGGCCCAAACATTGAGCAGTTCTTC
>NA|NA|TRBJ1-1|TRBV19
CASSISLWDTEAFF
TGTGCCAGTAGTATTTCCCTATGGGACACTGAAGCTTTCTTT
>NA|TRBD2|TRBJ2-7|TRBV7-2
CASSPRLAAYEQYF
TGTGCCAGCAGCCCCAGACTAGCGGCCTACGAGCAGTACTTC
>NA|NA|TRBJ2-2|TRBV5-6
CASSSSGRNTGELFF
TGTGCCAGCAGCTCCTCAGGAAGAAACACCGGGGAGCTGTTTTTT
>NA|TRBD1|TRBJ2-2|TRBV3-1/TRBV3-2
CASSPTSGTGKAGELFF
TGTGCCAGCAGCCCAACTTCCGGGACAGGGAAGGCCGGGGAGCTGTTTTTT
>NA|NA|TRBJ2-2|TRBV3-1/TRBV3-2
CASSLSGDTGELFF
TGTGCCAGCAGCCTCAGCGGAGACACCGGGGAGCTGTTTTTT
>NA|NA|TRBJ2-1|TRBV7-3
CASSSGQNNEQFF
TGTGCCAGCAGCTCCGGACAGAACAATGAGCAGTTCTTC
>NA|NA|TRBJ1-3|TRBV20-1
CSASVEPLGRNTIYF
TGCAGTGCTAGTGTGGAACCCCTTGGCCGAAACACCATATATTTT
>NA|NA|TRBJ1-2|TRBV4-1
CASSHPGAVYGYTF
TGCGCCAGCAGCCATCCCGGGGCCGTCTATGGCTACACCTTC
>NA|TRBD2|TRBJ2-1|TRBV11-2
CASSLEVSGAHNEQFF
TGTGCCAGCAGCTTAGAGGTAAGCGGGGCCCACAATGAGCAGTTCTTC
>NA|NA|TRBJ1-2|TRBV6-5
CATQSLGGYGYTF
TGTGCCACCCAGAGTCTGGGCGGCTATGGCTACACCTTC
>NA|NA|TRBJ1-1|TRBV2
CASSPAGADTEAFF
TGTGCCAGCAGTCCAGCGGGGGCCGACACTGAAGCTTTCTTT
>NA|NA|TRBJ2-7|TRBV7-2
CASSLNSIRDEQYF
TGTGCCAGCAGCTTAAACTCCATCCGCGACGAGCAGTACTTC
>NA|NA|TRBJ1-2|TRBV6-6
CASSYPHGDGGYTF
TGTGCCAGCAGTTACCCCCACGGGGATGGAGGCTACACCTTC
>NA|NA|TRBJ1-1|TRBV4-2
CASSQVERGDTEAFF
TGTGCCAGCAGCCAAGTCGAGAGGGGGGACACGGAAGCTTTCTTT
>NA|TRBD2|TRBJ2-4|TRBV19
CASSIVSSGTKNIQYF
TGTGCCAGTAGTATAGTCTCTAGCGGGACCAAAAACATTCAGTACTTC
>NA|NA|TRBJ2-2|TRBV27
CASSLGRLPTGELFF
TGTGCCAGCAGTTTAGGCAGGCTCCCCACCGGGGAGCTGTTTTTT
>NA|NA|TRBJ2-1|TRBV29-1
CSVEDRSPGPYNEQFF
TGCAGCGTTGAAGATCGCTCGCCGGGCCCCTACAATGAGCAGTTCTTC
>NA|TRBD2|TRBJ2-5|TRBV7-2
CASSSLAGGPETQYF
TGTGCCAGCAGCTCTCTAGCGGGAGGGCCCGAGACCCAGTACTTC
>NA|NA|TRBJ2-1|TRBV11-3
CASSLDRWHYNEQFF
TGTGCCAGCAGCTTAGACAGGTGGCACTACAATGAGCAGTTCTTC
>NA|NA|TRBJ1-2|TRBV27
CASSLSGRDYGYTF
TGTGCCAGCAGTTTGTCGGGTCGGGACTATGGCTACACCTTC
>NA|NA|TRBJ2-6|TRBV7-9
CASSIPAGANVLTF
TGTGCCAGCAGCATACCCGCTGGGGCCAACGTCCTGACTTTC
>NA|NA|TRBJ2-7|TRBV12-5
CASGLVGEQYF
TGTGCTAGTGGTTTGGTGGGCGAGCAGTACTTC
>NA|NA|TRBJ1-3|TRBV30
CAWSSTVGNTIYF
TGTGCCTGGAGTTCGACAGTTGGAAACACCATATATTTT
>NA|NA|TRBJ1-2|TRBV29-1
CSVLLTGRDGYTF
TGCAGCGTCCTTTTAACAGGGAGGGATGGCTACACCTTC
>NA|TRBD1|TRBJ1-3|TRBV25-1
CASASRTGGNTIYF
TGTGCCAGCGCCTCTAGGACAGGGGGAAACACCATATATTTT
>NA|TRBD2|TRBJ2-5|TRBV7-6
CASSPRAGARETQYF
TGTGCCAGCAGCCCGCGAGCGGGAGCCCGGGAGACCCAGTACTTC
>NA|NA|TRBJ2-5|TRBV5-4
CASSTRQGGRGETQYF
TGTGCCAGCAGCACCCGACAGGGAGGGAGGGGAGAGACCCAGTACTTC
>NA|NA|TRBJ2-2|TRBV27
CASSSGTFRTTGELFF
TGTGCCAGCAGTTCCGGGACTTTTCGGACCACCGGGGAGCTGTTTTTT
>NA|NA|TRBJ2-7|TRBV11-2
CASSLAGYEQYF
TGTGCCAGCAGCTTAGCCGGCTACGAGCAGTACTTC
>NA|NA|TRBJ2-2|TRBV5-6
CASSLFRGIRGGELFF
TGTGCCAGCAGCTTATTCCGAGGGATTCGAGGCGGGGAGCTGTTTTTT
>NA|NA|TRBJ2-1|TRBV21-1
CASSKDAGSPYNEQFF
TGTGCCAGCAGCAAAGATGCAGGGTCCCCCTACAATGAGCAGTTCTTC
>NA|TRBD2|TRBJ2-1|TRBV2
CASSGTVAGGNEQFF
TGTGCCAGCAGTGGGACGGTAGCGGGGGGGAATGAGCAGTTCTTC
>NA|TRBD1|TRBJ2-7|TRBV6-5
CASSKNRDRTYEQYF
TGTGCCAGCAGTAAGAACCGGGACAGAACCTACGAGCAGTACTTC
>NA|NA|TRBJ1-1|TRBV6-5
CASGRGGNTEAFF
TGTGCCAGCGGGAGGGGCGGGAACACTGAAGCTTTCTTT
>NA|NA|TRBJ2-3|TRBV11-3
CASSLEGSLAQYF
TGTGCCAGCAGCTTAGAAGGGTCGCTTGCGCAGTATTTT
>few|NA|TRBJ1-5|TRBV19
CASSMGGLSQPQHF
TGTGCCAGTAGTATGGGAGGGTTGAGTCAGCCCCAGCATTTT
>NA|TRBD1|TRBJ1-5|TRBV30
CAWSGGQGPQPQHF
TGTGCCTGGAGCGGCGGACAGGGCCCTCAGCCCCAGCATTTT
>NA|TRBD2|TRBJ2-7|TRBV12-5
CASGPRGGSYEQYF
TGTGCTAGTGGTCCCCGGGGGGGTTCCTACGAGCAGTACTTC
>NA|TRBD1|TRBJ1-3|TRBV29-1
CSVAGQGALGGNTIYF
TGCAGCGTTGCCGGACAGGGGGCTTTAGGAGGAAACACCATATATTTT